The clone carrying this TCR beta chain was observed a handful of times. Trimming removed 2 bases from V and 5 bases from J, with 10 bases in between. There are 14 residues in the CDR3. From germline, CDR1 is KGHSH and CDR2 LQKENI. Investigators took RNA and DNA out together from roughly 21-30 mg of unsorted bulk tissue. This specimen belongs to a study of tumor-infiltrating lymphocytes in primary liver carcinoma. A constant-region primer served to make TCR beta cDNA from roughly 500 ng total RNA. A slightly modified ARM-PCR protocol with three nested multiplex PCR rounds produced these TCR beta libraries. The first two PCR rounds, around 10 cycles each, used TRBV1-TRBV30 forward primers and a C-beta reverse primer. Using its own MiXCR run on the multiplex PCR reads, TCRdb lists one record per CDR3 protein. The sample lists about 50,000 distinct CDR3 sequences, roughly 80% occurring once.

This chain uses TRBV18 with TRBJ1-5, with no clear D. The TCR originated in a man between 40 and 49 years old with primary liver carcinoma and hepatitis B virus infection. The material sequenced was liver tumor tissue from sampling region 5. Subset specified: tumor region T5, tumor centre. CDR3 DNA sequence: TGTGCCAGCTCACCAACGGGGAGGGATCAGCCCCAGCATTTT. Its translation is CASSPTGRDQPQHF.